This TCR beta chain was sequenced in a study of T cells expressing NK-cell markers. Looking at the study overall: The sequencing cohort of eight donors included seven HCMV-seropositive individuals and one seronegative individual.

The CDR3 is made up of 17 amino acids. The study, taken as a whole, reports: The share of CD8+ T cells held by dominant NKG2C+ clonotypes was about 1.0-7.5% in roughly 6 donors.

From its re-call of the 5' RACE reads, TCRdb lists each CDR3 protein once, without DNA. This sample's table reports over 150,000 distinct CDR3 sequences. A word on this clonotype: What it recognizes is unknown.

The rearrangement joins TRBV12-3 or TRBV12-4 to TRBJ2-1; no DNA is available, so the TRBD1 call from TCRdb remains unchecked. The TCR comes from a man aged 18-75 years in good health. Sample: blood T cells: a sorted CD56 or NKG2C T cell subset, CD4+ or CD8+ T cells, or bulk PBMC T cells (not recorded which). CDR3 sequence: CASSSPGQGSSYNEQFF.